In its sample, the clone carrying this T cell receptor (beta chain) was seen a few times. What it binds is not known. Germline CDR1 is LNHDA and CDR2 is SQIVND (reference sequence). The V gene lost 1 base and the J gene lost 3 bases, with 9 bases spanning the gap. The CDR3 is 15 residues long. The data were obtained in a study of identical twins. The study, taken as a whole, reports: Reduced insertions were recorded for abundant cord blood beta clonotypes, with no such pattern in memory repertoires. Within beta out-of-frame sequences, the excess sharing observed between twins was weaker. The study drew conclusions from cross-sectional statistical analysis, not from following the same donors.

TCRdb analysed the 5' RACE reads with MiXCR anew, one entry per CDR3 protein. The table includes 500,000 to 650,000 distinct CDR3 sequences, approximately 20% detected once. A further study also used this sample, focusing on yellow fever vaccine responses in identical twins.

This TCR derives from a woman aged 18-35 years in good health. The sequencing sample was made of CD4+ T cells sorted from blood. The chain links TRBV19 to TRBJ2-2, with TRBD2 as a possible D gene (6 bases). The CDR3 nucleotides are TGTGCCAGTAGTATAGGGGGGAGGTACACCGGGGAGCTGTTTTTT. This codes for CASSIGGRYTGELFF. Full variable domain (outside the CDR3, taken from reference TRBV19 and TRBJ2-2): DGGITQSPKYLFRKEGQNVTLSCEQNLNHDAMYWYRQDPGQGLRLIYYSQIVNDFQKGDIAEGYSVSREKKESFPLTVTSAQKNPTAFYLCASSIGGRYTGELFFGEGSRLTVL.